One and the same sample provided the 26 T cell receptor delta chains below, sequenced in a study of γδ T cells in repeated Plasmodium falciparum infection. TCRdb re-called the multiplex PCR reads via CATT. The sample has roughly 90,000 delta-chain clones, around 1.4% seen once; the top ten hold just under 9%. Flow sorting of PBMC yielded separate Vgamma9/Vdelta2+ and Vdelta2-negative gammadelta T cell populations for bulk repertoire analysis. Sequenced: gamma-delta T cells from blood. The receptors were gathered from a pool of human donors (malaria-infected and uninfected, not separated).

The sample holds a few counts of this clone. V gene assignment gives TRDV1, but the J gene was left uncalled; the table names TRDD3, a call not compared with the DNA. The CDR3 contains 31 residues. Germline CDR1 TSWWSYY, CDR2 QGS. The DNA of the CDR3 is TGTGCTCTTGGGGAACTACGTCCTGAAGTGTTTCTCCCAGCTATTCTTCCCACTGAGCCCTCCCATTGGGGATACGCCGATAAACCCATCTTT. This gives the protein CALGELRPEVFLPAILPTEPSHWGYADKPIF.

This clone has a handful of counts. TCRdb attributes to this sequence the protein of a much larger clone, which differs from the DNA translation at residue 18; a read error is likely, and the protein displayed is translated from the DNA. The V gene is TRDV1, but the J gene lacks a call; TRDD3 is taken as the D call from the table, unchecked against the DNA. CDR3 length equals 21 residues. Looked up from germline, CDR1 is TSWWSYY and CDR2 is QGS. The CDR3 DNA reads TGTGCTCTTGGTATAGAAATCCCACTTCGGCGTAGTGGGGGATACGCACCAGGGCTCATCTTT. Translation gives CALGIEIPLRRSGGYAPGLIF.

With respect to this clone: TCRdb attributes to this sequence the protein of a much larger clone, which differs from the DNA translation at residue 6; a read error is likely, and the protein displayed is translated from the DNA. The chain combines TRDV2 with TRDJ1; 9 nucleotides align to TRDD3. Here the J gene came from matching the DNA to germline, since TCRdb omits it. The V and J ends lost 1 base and 0 bases, in that order; junction bases with no gene match: 14. The CDR3 runs 19 residues. Germline CDR1 reads GEAIGNYY; CDR2 reads EKD. CDR3 sequence: CACDTPKLGDATYTDKLIF. CDR3 nucleotide sequence: TGTGCCTGTGACACTCCGAAACTGGGGGACGCTACGTACACCGATAAACTCATCTTT.

Of note for this clone: One base separates it from a far larger clone, so it is likely a read error. This CDR3 is also generated by other DNA sequences in the sample. The chain joins TRDV2 to TRDJ1; D possibly corresponds to TRDD3 (6 bases). As TCRdb names no J gene, one was assigned here on the basis of a DNA match to germline. V was shortened by 3 bases and J by 0 bases, with 37 bases between the two germline ends. Germline V gene lookup returns CDR1 GEAIGNYY and CDR2 EKD. This CDR3 is built from 23 residues. The CDR3 spells CACDSLSTPVAGTGSENTDKLIF. As DNA, the CDR3 is TGTGCCTGTGACTCCTTAAGTACCCCCGTGGCAGGCACTGGGAGTGAGAACACCGATAAACTCATCTTT.

This clone was seen only a few times. A far larger clone is off by one base, so a read error is likely. This sample includes further DNA sequences coding for the same CDR3. The genes are TRDV2 and TRDJ1; 8 bases fit TRDD3. The J gene, left out of TCRdb, was set here by checking the DNA against germline. CDR3 length equals 21 residues. Germline V gives CDR1 GEAIGNYY, CDR2 EKD. The CDR3 region has the DNA TGTGCCTGTGACACAATAAAACACTCGGGGATACTCCGGGACGGCTCCGACAAACTCATCTTT. It encodes CACDTIKHSGILRDGSDKLIF.

About this clone itself: TCRdb lists the protein of a much larger clone for this DNA, which differs at residue 12, so this is likely a read error; the protein given here is translated from the DNA itself. The chain employs TRDV2 and TRDJ1; TRDD3 aligns across 11 bases. TCRdb records no J gene; here it was assigned by comparing the DNA to germline. Unmatched junction bases numbered 11, after V lost 3 bases and J lost 0 bases. CDR1 and CDR2 from the germline V gene are GEAIGNYY and EKD. The length of the CDR3 is 18 residues. In DNA form, the CDR3 reads TGTGCCTGTGACTCCTTACTGGGGGATAAAGTCGACACCGATAAACTCATCTTT. Amino acids: CACDSLLGDKVDTDKLIF.

Notes on this clone: The TCRdb protein comes from a much larger clone and disagrees with this DNA's translation at residue 14, likely due to a read error; the protein given here is derived from the DNA. This rearrangement joins TRDV1 to TRDJ1; either TRDD2 or TRDD3 may fit D (5 bases each). TCRdb lists no J gene, so it was determined here by aligning the DNA to germline. Trimming shortened V by 1 base and J by 0 bases, and 33 bases separated the two germline ends. This CDR3 comprises 23 residues. Germline V gene sequence: CDR1 TSWWSYY, CDR2 QGS. The CDR3 sequence: CALGEPFLPPVSGEYLYTDKLIF. CDR3 nucleotides: TGTGCTCTTGGGGAACCGTTCCTCCCTCCCGTTAGTGGGGAATACCTGTACACCGATAAACTCATCTTT.

This clone was counted a few times. This DNA translates differently at residue 11 from the TCRdb protein, which is that of a much larger clone; a read error is likely, and the protein shown is the DNA's own translation. V gene TRDV1 combines with J gene TRDJ1, with D hard to call. Germline CDR1 and CDR2: TSWWSYY and QGS. The CDR3 runs to 22 residues. Trimming stripped 1 base from V and 3 bases from J, with 33 bases between. In DNA, the CDR3 is TGTGCTCTTGGGGAACGGTGCCCCCAAAAGCGGGTGACACGAGGGGCCCCCGATAAACTCATCTTT. Amino acid sequence: CALGERCPQKRVTRGAPDKLIF.

This clone was detected a few times. This likely came from a read error, as a far larger clone is one base away. The identical CDR3 is also encoded by other nucleotide sequences in the sample. This chain uses TRDV2 with TRDJ1; 10 bases are a match to TRDD3. The J gene is absent in TCRdb and was assigned here via DNA matching to germline. The germline V gene has CDR1 GEAIGNYY and CDR2 EKD. V was clipped by 3 bases and J by 5 bases; unmatched bases: 14. This CDR3 has 17 residues. In DNA, the CDR3 is TGTGCCTGTGACGCACTTACTGGGGGATCTGCGACTGATAAACTCATCTTT. Translating it yields CACDALTGGSATDKLIF.

This clone appeared a few times. It is likely a read error: a sequence one base away is far more abundant. Other DNA sequences in the sample encode the same CDR3. The V gene is TRDV1, the J gene TRDJ1; D is ambiguous. There are 19 residues in the CDR3. Trimming pared 1 base from V and 4 bases from J, leaving 25 bases between. Germline V CDR1 and CDR2: TSWWSYY, QGS. CDR3 nucleotide sequence: TGTGCTCTTGGGGAACGCACGCAAGTGCCTAAACCGTACGTCGATAAACTCATCTTT. Residues: CALGERTQVPKPYVDKLIF.

A few counts support this clone. This DNA's translation differs at residue 14 from TCRdb's protein, which comes from a much larger clone; a read error is likely, and the protein shown is translated from the DNA. V usage is TRDV1 and J usage is TRDJ1; 7 nucleotides agree with TRDD3. V lost 3 bases, J lost 0 bases, and 22 bases stayed unmatched. Per germline, CDR1 TSWWSYY and CDR2 QGS. The CDR3 runs to 21 residues. This chain's CDR3 is CALGEHDPRTGVHSYTDKLIF. The CDR3, as DNA: TGTGCTCTTGGGGAGCACGACCCGCGTACTGGGGTTCACTCGTACACCGATAAACTCATCTTT.

This clone has more than one count but fewer than ten. The mismatch at residue 16 between this DNA's translation and the TCRdb protein of a much larger clone likely reflects a read error; the protein shown is translated from the DNA. This chain uses TRDV1 with TRDJ1; D not certain. The CDR3 spans 17 residues. Germline CDR1 TSWWSYY, CDR2 QGS. CDR3 nucleotides: TGTGCTCTTGGGTCCGGCAAGATGTTTAGGGGTCCCGATAAACTCACCTTT. This translates into CALGSGKMFRGPDKLTF.

The table lists this clone with many counts. Translating this DNA gives a protein that differs at residue 11 from the TCRdb one, which belongs to a much larger clone; a read error is likely, and the protein shown is this translation. The CDR3 coding sequence is TGTGCCTGTGACCAGGGACAATTACTGGGGGGCCACTTAAGTAACACCGATAAACTCATCTTT. Amino acid sequence: CACDQGQLLGGHLSNTDKLIF. The genes are TRDV2 and TRDJ1; 8 nucleotides line up with TRDD3. No J gene was available from TCRdb, and it was assigned here by a germline match of the DNA. Germline V gives CDR1 GEAIGNYY, CDR2 EKD. There are 21 residues in the CDR3. J was trimmed by 0 bases and V by 3 bases; bases with no gene match: 23.

In this sample, this clone turned up a few times. The protein that TCRdb holds for this DNA derives from a much larger clone and differs from the translated DNA at residue 21, which likely indicates a read error; the protein shown here is translated from the DNA. The J gene is TRDJ1, the V gene TRDV1; TRDD3 aligns across 13 bases. The ends lost 0 bases at V and 10 bases at J; junction bases unmatched: 32. The CDR3 is made up of 24 amino acids. CDR1 and CDR2 from the germline V gene are TSWWSYY and QGS. CDR3 sequence (DNA): TGTGCTCTTGGGGAACTAGTTGGGTTCCTACCCGCAGTACTGGGGGATACGTGGCTCCATAGACTCATCTTT. Its protein is CALGELVGFLPAVLGDTWLHRLIF.

On this clone: The mismatch at residue 13 between this DNA's translation and the TCRdb protein of a much larger clone likely reflects a read error; the protein shown is translated from the DNA. V and J are TRDV3 and TRDJ1; 7 bases are a match to TRDD3. The length of the CDR3 is 15 residues. The germline V gene has CDR1 TVYSNPD and CDR2 GDNSRS (reference sequence). The CDR3 sequence is CAFSRAWGYTDKPIF. In nucleotides, the CDR3 is TGTGCCTTTTCCCGGGCCTGGGGGTACACCGATAAACCCATCTTT.

This clone was seen many times. This chain uses TRDV1 with TRDJ1; 10 bases are shared with TRDD3. The J segment lost 0 bases and the V segment lost 0 bases, leaving 13 bases of the junction unmatched. This CDR3 region has 20 residues. CDR1 TSWWSYY and CDR2 QGS come from the germline V gene. This CDR3 reads CALGELAARGIRVYTDKLIF. The CDR3 DNA reads as TGTGCTCTTGGGGAACTAGCAGCACGGGGGATACGCGTATACACCGATAAACTCATCTTT.

In its sample, this clone was seen a few times. The TCRdb protein comes from a much larger clone and disagrees with this DNA's translation at residue 21, likely due to a read error; the protein given here is derived from the DNA. Called V gene: TRDV1; the J gene was not called; TRDD3, as called in the table, went unchecked against the DNA. The CDR3 runs to 23 residues. In germline, CDR1 is TSWWSYY, CDR2 QGS. This CDR3 is CALGELETNSVLGDTSLTAQFFF. The CDR3 nucleotides read TGTGCTCTTGGGGAACTTGAAACGAACTCCGTACTGGGGGATACCTCTTTGACAGCACAATTCTTCTTT.

Points on this clone: With a far larger clone one base away, a read error is the likely cause. The same CDR3 arises from other DNA sequences in this sample as well. The J gene is TRDJ1, the V gene TRDV1; D not resolved. As TCRdb names no J gene, one was assigned here on the basis of a DNA match to germline. Germline values: CDR1 TSWWSYY, CDR2 QGS. The CDR3 loop spans 15 amino acids. CDR3 in amino acids: CALGPPPTNTDKLIF. The CDR3, as DNA: TGTGCTCTTGGGCCCCCTCCAACGAACACTGATAAACTCATCTTT.

Regarding this clone: The protein held in TCRdb is that of a much larger clone and does not match this DNA's translation at residue 13, likely because of a read error; the protein shown is translated from the DNA. V and J are TRDV1 and TRDJ1; a possible D gene is TRDD2 (7 bases). Here the J gene was assigned by germline matching of the DNA, as TCRdb has none. This CDR3 comprises 19 residues. CDR1 is TSWWSYY, CDR2 QGS, per germline. Trimming took off 3 bases at V and 1 base at J, with 24 bases between the two ends. CDR3 amino acids: CALGDDYTWGFLLTDKLIF. CDR3 sequence (DNA): TGTGCTCTTGGGGATGACTATACGTGGGGGTTCCTACTCACCGATAAACTCATCTTT.

Concerning this clone: This DNA translates differently at residue 15 from the TCRdb protein, which is that of a much larger clone; a read error is likely, and the protein shown is the DNA's own translation. The J gene is uncalled and the V gene is TRDV1; the table calls TRDD3, which could not be checked here. Germline V gene lookup returns CDR1 TSWWSYY and CDR2 QGS. CDR3 length: 17 residues. In nucleotides, the CDR3 is TGTGCTCTTGGGGAAACATCCTACTGGGGATCCACCGATAAACCCATCTTT. Amino acids: CALGETSYWGSTDKPIF.

This clone was observed a handful of times. TCRdb pairs this DNA with a much larger clone's protein that differs at residue 6, likely a read error; the protein shown was translated from the DNA. J is TRDJ1 and V is TRDV1; weak D call: TRDD2 (5 bases). In the absence of a J gene in TCRdb, the DNA was matched to germline to assign it here. The CDR3 totals 19 residues. Between the trimmed V and J ends, which lost 1 base and 0 bases, there was a span of 21 bases. CDR1 is TSWWSYY, CDR2 QGS, per germline. The chain's CDR3 is CALGEQVYSFTFYTDKLIF. CDR3 in DNA: TGTGCTCTTGGGGAACAGGTGTATTCGTTCACCTTCTACACCGATAAACTCATCTTT.

This clone was observed a single time. V is TRDV1 and J is TRDJ1; 11 nucleotides match TRDD3. TCRdb records no J gene; here it was assigned by comparing the DNA to germline. The CDR3 runs to 21 residues. CDR1 is TSWWSYY and CDR2 is QGS in the germline V gene. After removal of 0 bases from V and 1 base from J, the junction contained 16 bases not matched to a gene. The CDR3 loop reads CALGELWGIRMEGEFTDKLIF. The CDR3 DNA sequence: TGTGCTCTTGGGGAACTTTGGGGGATACGAATGGAGGGGGAATTCACCGATAAACTCATCTTT.

This clone was counted ten times or more. This sequence is one base from a far larger clone and is likely a read error. The same CDR3 is also encoded by other DNA sequences in this sample. This rearrangement joins TRDV2 to TRDJ1; TRDD3 aligns across 7 bases. The J gene is not listed in TCRdb, so it was assigned here from a DNA match to germline. This CDR3 comprises 14 residues. Looked up from germline, CDR1 is GEAIGNYY and CDR2 is EKD. As DNA, the CDR3 is TGCGCCTGTGACGCGACTCATCCTGGGGGTAAACTCATCTTT. Protein sequence: CACDATHPGGKLIF.

This clone was counted a few times. Translating this DNA gives a protein that differs at residue 6 from the TCRdb one, which belongs to a much larger clone; a read error is likely, and the protein shown is this translation. This chain uses TRDV1 with TRDJ1; no clear D gene. The CDR3 is 18 amino acids. Per germline, CDR1 TSWWSYY and CDR2 QGS. With 2 bases removed from V and 0 bases from J, the gap between germline ends came to 19 bases. For the CDR3, the DNA is TGTGCTCTTGGGGAAGCGTACCCGCGGGAATCGTACACCGATAAACTCATCTTT. As protein: CALGEAYPRESYTDKLIF.

This clone was observed many times. The same CDR3 arises from other DNA sequences in this sample as well. The V gene is TRDV2, the J gene TRDJ1, with TRDD3 matching 9 bases. J was trimmed by 0 bases and V by 1 base; bases with no gene match: 14. The germline V gene has CDR1 GEAIGNYY and CDR2 EKD. The CDR3 sequence is 19 residues long. This chain's CDR3 is CACDTLKLGDATYTDKLIF. CDR3 in DNA: TGTGCCTGTGACACTCTGAAACTGGGGGACGCTACGTACACCGATAAACTCATCTTT.

The table lists this clone with a few counts. The protein given by TCRdb reflects a much larger clone and differs at residue 4 from this DNA's translation, likely from a read error; the protein shown is the DNA's translation. This chain joins TRDV1 and TRDJ1, with TRDD3 matching 11 bases. Germline V lookup: CDR1 TSWWSYY, CDR2 QGS. The CDR3 runs to 24 residues. This CDR3 is CALEECPLLFSRSTLLGDKYKLIF. The DNA for the CDR3 is TGTGCTCTTGAGGAATGCCCCCTACTTTTCTCTAGGTCCACGTTACTGGGGGATAAATATAAACTCATTTTT.